These 31 T cell receptor beta chains were all obtained from the same sample, sequenced in a study of a mutant IDH1 vaccine in newly diagnosed glioma. These receptors are not linked to any known antigen. Only in-frame clones appear in the TCRdb table, and some are missing; sequencing was by immunoSEQ multiplex PCR. The repertoire holds some 58,000 clones, approximately 80% seen once, with 5% to 7% in the top ten. Time point defined: week 35, safety follow-up. Every single dose of the vaccine, 300 ug of mutant IDH1 20-mer peptide, came with topical imiquimod. Sequencing used PBMCs, obtained from a glioma patient whose treatment included an IDH1 peptide vaccine. The receptors derive from a man aged 35-49 years with glioma.

The rearrangement joins TRBV7-9 to TRBJ2-3; the match to TRBD2 covers 8 bases. Germline-derived CDR1 and CDR2 are SEHNR and FQNEAQ (reference sequence). The CDR3 is 18 residues long. V shed 5 bases and J 2 bases; nucleotides not matched to a gene: 15. The CDR3: CASSPTSGSRSTTDTQYF. In DNA, the CDR3 is TGTGCCAGCAGCCCCACGAGCGGGAGTCGATCCACCACAGATACGCAGTATTTT.

This chain uses TRBV7-2 with TRBJ2-1; 10 positions agree with TRBD1. J lost 3 bases, V lost 4 bases, and 6 bases had no gene match. The germline V gene has CDR1 SGHTA and CDR2 FQGNSA. The CDR3 covers 16 residues. CDR3 in amino acids: CASSWGQGSFYNEQFF. The CDR3 bases are TGTGCCAGCAGCTGGGGACAGGGGTCGTTCTACAATGAGCAGTTCTTC.

This sequence joins TRBV5-6 and TRBJ1-2; D is uncertain. Germline loops: CDR1 SGHDT, CDR2 YYEEEE. V gave up 0 bases and J gave up 9 bases, with 24 bases separating them. The CDR3 covers 17 residues. The CDR3, as DNA: TGTGCCAGCAGCTTGGATCCACCCAACACCCACGTAGGGAGCTACACCTTC. Protein sequence: CASSLDPPNTHVGSYTF.

The chain carries TRBV10-3 and TRBJ2-3; D could derive from TRBD1 or TRBD2 (6 bases each). The length of the CDR3 is 15 residues. Germline loops: CDR1 ENHRY, CDR2 SYGVKD. Between the trimmed V and J ends, which lost 3 bases and 4 bases, there was a span of 14 bases. The CDR3 DNA follows: TGTGCCATCAGTGATGGAGGGGGGCCCTCAGATACGCAGTATTTT. It specifies CAISDGGGPSDTQYF.

The CDR3, as DNA: TGTGCCAGCAGCTTGGGACGTCCAGTGGGGGCCAACGTCCTGACTTTC. Its translation: CASSLGRPVGANVLTF. The chain employs TRBV7-2 and TRBJ2-6; perhaps D is TRBD1 or TRBD2 (5 bases each). V shed 3 bases and J shed 4 bases, with 13 bases lying between them. The CDR3 has 16 amino acids. The germline CDR1 and CDR2 sequences are SGHTA and FQGNSA.

V is TRBV4-3 and J is TRBJ2-2; TRBD2 agrees at 11 bases. The CDR3 has 18 amino acids. Per germline, CDR1 LGHNA and CDR2 YSLEER. J gave up 2 bases and V 0 bases, and 5 bases lay outside the gene matches. The CDR3 here is CASSQDLAGGFNTGELFF. CDR3 coding DNA: TGCGCCAGCAGCCAAGATTTAGCGGGAGGGTTTAACACCGGGGAGCTGTTTTTT.

V is TRBV6-1 and J is TRBJ2-7; no definite D call. The germline V and J ends were trimmed by 1 base and 2 bases, with 12 bases remaining between them. The germline gives CDR1 MNHNS, CDR2 SASEGT. The CDR3 has 15 amino acids. This CDR3 is CASSEGPYLPYEQYF. DNA for the CDR3: TGTGCCAGCAGTGAAGGCCCCTACCTTCCCTACGAGCAGTACTTC.

This clone was picked up a small number of times. The CDR3 DNA sequence: TGCGCCAGCAGTCCCGGGCTAGCGGGGGGTTCCAGTAGCACAGATACGCAGTATTTT. This encodes CASSPGLAGGSSSTDTQYF. The chain couples TRBV5-1 to TRBJ2-3, with TRBD2 identical over 11 bases. Losses at the gene ends were 5 bases for V and 0 bases for J; bases not matched to a gene: 14. CDR1 and CDR2 (germline): SGHRS, YFSETQ. This CDR3 spans 19 amino acids.

The J gene is TRBJ1-3, the V gene TRBV6-5; D unclear. The CDR3 spans 16 residues. The V gene's germline CDR1 is MNHEY and CDR2 SVGAGI. Trimming took 0 bases from V and 0 from J, leaving 9 bases between them. CDR3 bases: TGTGCCAGCAGTTACTCCAGCCTGAGCTCTGGAAACACCATATATTTT. This translates into CASSYSSLSSGNTIYF.

The gene calls are TRBV4-2 and TRBJ2-7, with TRBD1 as a possible D gene (5 bases). Trimming removed 1 base at V and 6 bases at J, with 22 bases between. The CDR3 contains 17 residues. Germline loops: CDR1 LGHNA, CDR2 YNFKEQ. CDR3 sequence: CASSQGGRAELISEQYF. The CDR3 DNA reads as TGTGCCAGCAGCCAAGGAGGCAGGGCTGAACTAATATCCGAGCAGTACTTC.

The V gene is TRBV5-4, the J gene TRBJ2-4; D is unclear. Between the trimmed V and J ends, which lost 4 bases and 9 bases, there was a span of 17 bases. Looked up from germline, CDR1 is SGHNT and CDR2 is YYREEE (reference sequence). CDR3 length: 14 amino acids. The CDR3 bases are TGTGCCAGCAGCACCCCGGGCAGCCCCAGCATTCAGTACTTC. Translation gives CASSTPGSPSIQYF.

CDR3 bases: TGTGCCAGCCGACCACCCGGGGGAGGAGAGACCCAGTACTTC. Encoded protein: CASRPPGGGETQYF. The rearrangement links TRBV19 to TRBJ2-5, with D possibly TRBD2 on 6 matching bases. V lost 9 bases and J lost 4, with 18 bases in between. The CDR3 consists of 14 residues. Germline V gene sequence: CDR1 LNHDA, CDR2 SQIVND (reference sequence).

For the CDR3, the DNA is TGTGCCAGCAGTTACAGGGAATTGGTCTATGGCTACACCTTC. Protein product: CASSYRELVYGYTF. V and J are TRBV6-5 and TRBJ1-2; unclear D gene. CDR1 is MNHEY and CDR2 is SVGAGI in the germline V gene. There are 14 residues in the CDR3. V was clipped by 2 bases and J by 4 bases, with 11 bases between them.

This clone was recorded a few times. The chain joins TRBV9 to TRBJ2-1, with D hard to call. Trimming removed 5 bases at V and 6 bases at J, with 12 bases between. This CDR3 contains 13 residues. CDR1 is SGDLS, CDR2 YYNGEE, per germline. This CDR3 is CASSREFTNEQFF. In nucleotides, the CDR3 is TGTGCCAGCAGTCGTGAATTTACCAATGAGCAGTTCTTC.

The rearrangement uses TRBV5-4 and TRBJ1-1; 9 bases are shared with TRBD1. Losses at the gene ends were 3 bases for V and 5 bases for J; bases not matched to a gene: 5. The CDR3 is 14 residues long. Germline V lookup: CDR1 SGHNT, CDR2 YYREEE (reference sequence). CDR3 residues: CASSYRDRVTEAFF. In DNA form, the CDR3 reads TGTGCCAGCAGCTACCGGGACAGGGTAACTGAAGCTTTCTTT. Combining the CDR3 with reference TRBV5-4 and TRBJ1-1 gives the whole variable domain ETGVTQSPTHLIKTRGQQVTLRCSSQSGHNTVSWYQQALGQGPQFIFQYYREEENGRGNFPPRFSGLQFPNYSSELNVNALELDDSALYLCASSYRDRVTEAFFGQGTRLTVV.

J is TRBJ2-3 and V is TRBV5-4, with TRBD1 matching 10 bases. This CDR3 is built from 16 residues. V dropped 3 bases and J dropped 3; count of bases not matched to a gene: 7. Germline loops: CDR1 SGHNT, CDR2 YYREEE (reference sequence). The chain's CDR3 is CASSSGQGVRTDTQYF. The CDR3 region has the DNA TGTGCCAGCAGCTCCGGACAGGGGGTGAGGACAGATACGCAGTATTTT.

The V gene is TRBV28, the J gene TRBJ2-7; 7 nucleotides match TRBD1. The J segment lost 2 bases and the V segment lost 4 bases, leaving 14 bases of the junction unmatched. Germline lookup yields CDR1 MDHEN and CDR2 SYDVKM. The CDR3 is 17 amino acids. CDR3 nucleotides: TGTGCCAGCAGTTCCCGGGGTACAGGGGACACTGCCTACGAGCAGTACTTC. Its translation is CASSSRGTGDTAYEQYF.

The chain joins TRBV7-2 to TRBJ1-3, with 9 bases identical to TRBD1. The germline gives CDR1 SGHTA, CDR2 FQGNSA. V shed 6 bases and J 0 bases; nucleotides not matched to a gene: 6. This CDR3 spans 16 amino acids. CDR3 coding DNA: TGTGCCAGCAGGGACGACAGGGGGTTCTCTGGAAACACCATATATTTT. Protein product: CASRDDRGFSGNTIYF.

The chain recombines TRBV5-4 with TRBJ2-3; no reliable D call. V gave up 1 base and J gave up 4 bases, with 16 bases separating them. Germline assignment: CDR1 SGHNT and CDR2 YYREEE (reference sequence). There are 16 residues in the CDR3. The CDR3 coding sequence is TGTGCCAGCAGCTTGACGCCCAGGTCGCAGGCAGATACGCAGTATTTT. Amino acids: CASSLTPRSQADTQYF.

The V and J genes are TRBV14 and TRBJ2-7; maybe TRBD2 (5 bases). The CDR3 spans 14 residues. V was clipped by 1 base and J by 2 bases, with 9 bases between them. Germline V gives CDR1 SGHDN, CDR2 FVKESK. CDR3 amino acids: CASSQAPGTYEQYF. In DNA, the CDR3 is TGTGCCAGCAGCCAAGCGCCGGGGACCTACGAGCAGTACTTC. The full variable domain, completed using reference TRBV14 and TRBJ2-7, is EAGVTQFPSHSVIEKGQTVTLRCDPISGHDNLYWYRRVMGKEIKFLLHFVKESKQDESGMPNNRFLAERTGGTYSTLKVQPAELEDSGVYFCASSQAPGTYEQYFGPGTRLTVT.

This clone is a singleton in its sample. The V call is TRBV4-2, the J call TRBJ1-2, with a tentative D call TRBD1 (6 bases). The germline gives CDR1 LGHNA, CDR2 YNFKEQ. Trimming left V 10 bases short and J 0 bases short, with 15 bases between. This CDR3 has 14 residues. The CDR3 loop is CATRRTVSNYGYTF. CDR3 nucleotide sequence: TGTGCCACCCGAAGGACAGTTTCTAACTATGGCTACACCTTC.

V is TRBV4-3 and J is TRBJ2-7; 7 bases match TRBD2. From germline, CDR1 is LGHNA and CDR2 YSLEER. With V trimmed by 0 bases and J by 2 bases, 13 bases remained unmatched. The CDR3 runs 18 residues. The CDR3 protein is CASSQDGIAVAGAYEQYF. The CDR3 DNA is TGCGCCAGCAGCCAAGATGGGATTGCGGTAGCGGGCGCCTACGAGCAGTACTTC.

The chain recombines TRBV4-3 with TRBJ1-2, with TRBD1 matching 8 bases. The CDR3 contains 16 residues. Trimming cost V 0 bases and J 8 bases; bases outside gene matches: 11. Germline V gene sequence: CDR1 LGHNA, CDR2 YSLEER. CDR3 DNA sequence: TGCGCCAGCAGCCAAGATGAGACCAGGGGGCCCTGGGGCTACACCTTC. It codes for CASSQDETRGPWGYTF.

V is TRBV29-1 and J is TRBJ2-5; TRBD2 matches 11 bases. The trim removed 6 bases at V and 4 bases at J, leaving 7 bases unmatched. The germline V gene encodes CDR1 SQVTM and CDR2 ANQGSEA. The CDR3 covers 14 residues. The CDR3 nucleotides read TGCAGCGTCGCTAGCGGGAGGCCCATAGAGACCCAGTACTTC. Protein: CSVASGRPIETQYF.

The chain couples TRBV7-3 to TRBJ2-2, with TRBD2 matching over 8 bases. V shed 5 bases and J 5 bases; nucleotides not matched to a gene: 7. This CDR3 has 15 residues. Germline CDR1 SGHTA, CDR2 FQGTGA. As DNA, the CDR3 is TGTGCCAGCAGCCCGGGACTAGGGGTGACCGGGGAGCTGTTTTTT. The encoded protein is CASSPGLGVTGELFF. Based on the CDR3 plus reference TRBV7-3 and TRBJ2-2, the full variable domain is GAGVSQTPSNKVTEKGKYVELRCDPISGHTALYWYRQSLGQGPEFLIYFQGTGAADDSGLPNDRFFAVRPEGSVSTLKIQRTERGDSAVYLCASSPGLGVTGELFFGEGSRLTVL.

This chain uses TRBV4-2 with TRBJ2-5, with TRBD1 identical over 7 bases. V was clipped by 0 bases and J by 1 base; unmatched bases: 5. The CDR3 is made up of 16 amino acids. Germline CDR1 and CDR2: LGHNA and YNFKEQ. The CDR3 protein is CASSQEYRQGQETQYF. The CDR3 nucleotides are TGTGCCAGCAGCCAAGAATACCGACAGGGCCAAGAGACCCAGTACTTC.

CDR3 sequence reads: CASSQDLDSLAYGYTF. The CDR3 region has the DNA TGCGCCAGCAGCCAAGATCTTGACAGCTTAGCCTATGGCTACACCTTC. This chain connects TRBV4-1 to TRBJ1-2; D may be TRBD1 (5 bases). The germline V and J ends were trimmed by 0 bases and 4 bases, with 15 bases remaining between them. From germline, CDR1 is MGHRA and CDR2 YSYEKL. This CDR3 is built from 16 residues.

This chain connects TRBV19 to TRBJ2-7; TRBD2 might be the D (6 bases). Per germline, CDR1 LNHDA and CDR2 SQIVND (reference sequence). The CDR3 runs to 13 residues. V lost 3 bases to trimming and J lost 3 bases, with 9 bases between them. CDR3 nucleotides: TGTGCCAGTAGTATGGAGGGATTCTACGAGCAGTACTTC. It translates to CASSMEGFYEQYF.

This sequence joins TRBV19 and TRBJ2-1; D may correspond to TRBD1 or TRBD2 (5 bases each). CDR3 length equals 15 residues. Germline V gives CDR1 LNHDA, CDR2 SQIVND (reference sequence). V shed 5 bases and J shed 2 bases, with 13 bases lying between them. The CDR3 region has the DNA TGTGCCAGTAGTCTGTTTGGGACCCCCTACAATGAGCAGTTCTTC. Translated: CASSLFGTPYNEQFF.

This chain joins TRBV20-1 and TRBJ2-1; D possibly matches TRBD1 or TRBD2 (5 bases each). The CDR3 is made up of 10 amino acids. V dropped 6 bases and J dropped 10 bases, with 10 bases sitting between them. Germline V gene sequence: CDR1 DFQATT, CDR2 SNEGSKA (reference sequence). DNA for the CDR3: TGCAGTGCCCTGGGACGCGAGCAGTTCTTC. Translating it yields CSALGREQFF.

This chain joins TRBV18 and TRBJ2-7, with TRBD1 matching 9 bases. This CDR3 is 17 amino acids long. V was clipped by 7 bases and J by 3 bases; unmatched bases: 16. The germline CDR1 and CDR2 sequences are KGHSH and LQKENI. The CDR3 nucleotides read TGTGCCAGCTTACAGCGGGACAGGGATAAAGGAGTCTACGAGCAGTACTTC. Its protein is CASLQRDRDKGVYEQYF.